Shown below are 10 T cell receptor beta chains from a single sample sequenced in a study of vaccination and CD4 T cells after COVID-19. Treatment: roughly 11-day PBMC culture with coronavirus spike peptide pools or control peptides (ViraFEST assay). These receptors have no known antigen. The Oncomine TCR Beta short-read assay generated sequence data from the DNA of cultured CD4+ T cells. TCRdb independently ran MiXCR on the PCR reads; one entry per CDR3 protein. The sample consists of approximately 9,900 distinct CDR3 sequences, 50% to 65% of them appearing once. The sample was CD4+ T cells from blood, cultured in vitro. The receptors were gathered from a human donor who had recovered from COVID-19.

The DNA of the CDR3 is TGTGCCAGCAGCTCCGGGACAGTCCCTTCTGGGGCCAACGTCCTGACTTTC. This encodes CASSSGTVPSGANVLTF. The V gene is TRBV5-4, the J gene TRBJ2-6, with 7 bases that match TRBD1. Germline CDR1 SGHNT, CDR2 YYREEE (reference sequence). The length of the CDR3 is 17 residues. V was clipped by 3 bases and J by 1 base; unmatched bases: 7.

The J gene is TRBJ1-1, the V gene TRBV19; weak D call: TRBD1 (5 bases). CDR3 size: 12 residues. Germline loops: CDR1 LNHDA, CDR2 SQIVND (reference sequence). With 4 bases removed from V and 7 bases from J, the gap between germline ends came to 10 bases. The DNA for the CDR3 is TGTGCCAGTAGTACGGGACCCCTTGAAGCTTTCTTT. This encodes CASSTGPLEAFF.

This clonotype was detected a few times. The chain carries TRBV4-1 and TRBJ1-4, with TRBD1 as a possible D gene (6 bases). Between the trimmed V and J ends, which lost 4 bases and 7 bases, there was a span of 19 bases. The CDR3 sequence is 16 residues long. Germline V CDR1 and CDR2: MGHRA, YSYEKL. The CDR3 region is CASSRVITGSSEKLFF. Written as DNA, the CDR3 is TGCGCCAGCAGCCGGGTAATAACAGGGTCCAGTGAAAAACTGTTTTTT.

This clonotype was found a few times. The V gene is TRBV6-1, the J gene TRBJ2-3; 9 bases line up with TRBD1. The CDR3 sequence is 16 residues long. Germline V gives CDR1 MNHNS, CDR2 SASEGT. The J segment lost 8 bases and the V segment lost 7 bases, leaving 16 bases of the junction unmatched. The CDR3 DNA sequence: TGTGCCAGCACCGCCCCCGGGACAGGGAGGGATGGTACGCAGTATTTT. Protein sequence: CASTAPGTGRDGTQYF.

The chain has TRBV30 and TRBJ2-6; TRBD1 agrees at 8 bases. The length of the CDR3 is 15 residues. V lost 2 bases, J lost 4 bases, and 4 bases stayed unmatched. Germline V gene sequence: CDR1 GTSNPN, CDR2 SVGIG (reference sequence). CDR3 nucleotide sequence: TGTGCCTGGAGTCAGGGGGCGTCGGGGGCCAACGTCCTGACTTTC. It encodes CAWSQGASGANVLTF.

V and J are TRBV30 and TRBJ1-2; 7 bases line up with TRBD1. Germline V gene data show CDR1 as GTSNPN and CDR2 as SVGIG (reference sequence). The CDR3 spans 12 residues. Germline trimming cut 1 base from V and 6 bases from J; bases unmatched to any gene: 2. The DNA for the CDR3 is TGTGCCTGGAGTGGCAGGGGGGATGGCTACACCTTC. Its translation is CAWSGRGDGYTF.

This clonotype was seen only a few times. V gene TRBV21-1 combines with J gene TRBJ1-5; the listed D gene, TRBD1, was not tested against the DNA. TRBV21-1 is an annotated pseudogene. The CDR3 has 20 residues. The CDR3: CASSKREDSFTINSNQPQHF. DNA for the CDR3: TGTGCCAGCAGCAAAAGGGAGGACAGCTTTACTATTAATAGCAATCAGCCCCAGCATTTT.

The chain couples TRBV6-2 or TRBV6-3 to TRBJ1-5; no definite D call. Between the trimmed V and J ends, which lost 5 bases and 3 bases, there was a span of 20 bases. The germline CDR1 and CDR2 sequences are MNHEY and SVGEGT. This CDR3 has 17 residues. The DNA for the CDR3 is TGTGCCAGCAGTAAAACGGTCCGCACAGTGATCAATCAGCCCCAGCATTTT. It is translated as CASSKTVRTVINQPQHF.

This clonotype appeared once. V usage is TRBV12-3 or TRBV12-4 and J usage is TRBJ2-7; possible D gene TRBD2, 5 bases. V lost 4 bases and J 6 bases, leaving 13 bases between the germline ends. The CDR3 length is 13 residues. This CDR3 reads CASSSLLAAEQYF. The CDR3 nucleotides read TGTGCCAGCAGTTCCCTTCTAGCAGCCGAGCAGTACTTC.

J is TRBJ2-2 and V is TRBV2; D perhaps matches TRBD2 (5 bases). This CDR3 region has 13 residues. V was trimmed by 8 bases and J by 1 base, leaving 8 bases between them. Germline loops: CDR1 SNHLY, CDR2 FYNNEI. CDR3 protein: CASSRGNTGELFF. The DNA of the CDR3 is TGTGCCAGCTCCCGGGGGAACACCGGGGAGCTGTTTTTT.